The source of this TCR beta chain is a study of PD-1 blockade in classical Hodgkin lymphoma. Study as a whole: Nivolumab 3 mg/kg was given intravenously every 2 weeks. Whole-study findings and limits: A significant rise in TCR diversity by C4D1 was seen for CD4+ but not CD8+ cells.

Assay: immunoSEQ multiplex PCR; the TCRdb copy retains only in-frame clones and omits some. The sample records over 5,500 clones, 73% being singletons. This clone was counted a few times. Its antigen is still unknown. Germline V gene sequence: CDR1 SGHAT, CDR2 FQDESV (reference sequence). The CDR3 extends over 15 amino acids. V was trimmed by 4 bases and J by 8 bases, leaving 17 bases between them. Specified time point: cycle 4 day 1 (C4D1), after less than 7 weeks of nivolumab. Patients all relapsed after autologous stem cell transplantation, and there was variation in brentuximab vedotin exposure. By magnetic negative selection, CD8+ T cells were isolated from the thawed PBMCs. Best responses were complete response, partial response or progressive disease.

This TCR was recovered from a human donor with classical Hodgkin lymphoma. This sample comprised CD8+ T cells from blood, obtained before the fourth cycle of nivolumab. This chain uses TRBV11-1 with TRBJ1-4; the D gene is possibly TRBD1 (5 bases). CDR3 in amino acids: CASSWGRTKEEKLFF. For the CDR3, the DNA is TGTGCCAGCAGCTGGGGACGGACCAAGGAAGAAAAACTGTTTTTT. The whole variable domain, remainder taken from reference TRBV11-1 and TRBJ1-4, is EAEVAQSPRYKITEKSQAVAFWCDPISGHATLYWYRQILGQGPELLVQFQDESVVDDSQLPKDRFSAERLKGVDSTLKIQPAELGDSAMYLCASSWGRTKEEKLFFGSGTQLSVL.